The 21 T cell receptor beta chains listed next were all sequenced from one sample in a study of blood T cell repertoires in COVID-19. The protocol was immunoSEQ multiplex PCR, while the TCRdb copy is restricted to in-frame clones and leaves out a portion. The repertoire has around 190,000 clones, roughly four fifths of them found once; the top ten carry roughly 8.7%. Sequences were obtained from PBMCs or T cells enriched from blood (not recorded which). The source is a man in his forties or fifties who had recovered from COVID-19.

Comments on this clone: Other DNA sequences in this specimen translate into the identical CDR3. V gene TRBV18 combines with J gene TRBJ1-5; TRBD1 is a possible D gene (5 bases). This CDR3 is 13 amino acids long. The V gene lost 2 bases and the J gene lost 4 bases, with 6 bases spanning the gap. The germline V gene has CDR1 KGHSH and CDR2 LQKENI. CDR3 sequence reads: CASSPDRNQPQHF. In DNA, the CDR3 is TGTGCCAGCTCACCAGACAGAAATCAGCCCCAGCATTTT.

This chain links TRBV19 with TRBJ1-1, with D maybe TRBD1 (5 bases). There are 13 residues in the CDR3. Between the trimmed V and J ends, which lost 3 bases and 3 bases, there was a span of 8 bases. Germline CDR1 and CDR2: LNHDA and SQIVND (reference sequence). This CDR3 is CASSMSGDTEAFF. CDR3 bases: TGTGCCAGTAGTATGTCGGGGGACACTGAAGCTTTCTTT.

In DNA form, the CDR3 reads TGTGCCTGGGAGACACAGGGATCCACTGAAGCTTTCTTT. Encoded protein: CAWETQGSTEAFF. V is TRBV30 and J is TRBJ1-1; tentatively, D is TRBD1 (6 bases). Trimming removed 5 bases at V and 4 bases at J, with 14 bases between. The V gene's germline CDR1 is GTSNPN and CDR2 SVGIG (reference sequence). This CDR3 is 13 amino acids long.

The rearrangement links TRBV5-1 to TRBJ1-1; perhaps TRBD1 as D (5 bases). The CDR3 sequence is 14 residues long. Trimming removed 4 bases from V and 2 bases from J, with 12 bases in between. Looked up from germline, CDR1 is SGHRS and CDR2 is YFSETQ. The CDR3 region has the DNA TGCGCCAGCAGCCCAGGACACATAAACACTGAAGCTTTCTTT. Amino acid sequence: CASSPGHINTEAFF. The full variable domain, rest sourced from reference TRBV5-1 and TRBJ1-1, is KAGVTQTPRYLIKTRGQQVTLSCSPISGHRSVSWYQQTPGQGLQFLFEYFSETQRNKGNFPGRFSGRQFSNSRSEMNVSTLELGDSALYLCASSPGHINTEAFFGQGTRLTVV.

This clone was seen ten or more times. The chain is built from TRBV11-2 and TRBJ1-2; D may be TRBD1 (5 bases). CDR1 SGHAT and CDR2 FQNNGV come from the germline V gene. V lost 0 bases, J lost 13 bases, and 18 bases lay in between. This CDR3 contains 14 residues. CDR3 residues: CASSLDSTGRAVTF. In nucleotides, the CDR3 is TGTGCCAGCAGCTTAGATAGTACGGGCAGGGCGGTCACCTTC.

The chain carries TRBV5-5 and TRBJ1-3; the D gene is possibly TRBD1 (6 bases). CDR3 length: 14 residues. V was clipped by 7 bases and J by 4 bases, with 15 bases between them. Germline V gives CDR1 SGHKS, CDR2 YYEKEE (reference sequence). For the CDR3, the DNA is TGTGCCAGCTGCCGAACAGGGTTCGGAAACACCATATATTTT. Its translation: CASCRTGFGNTIYF.

The chain employs TRBV11-2 and TRBJ2-1, with TRBD2 as a possible D gene (5 bases). V was shortened by 0 bases and J by 8 bases, with 11 bases between the two germline ends. This CDR3 comprises 14 residues. Germline CDR1 reads SGHAT; CDR2 reads FQNNGV. CDR3 in DNA: TGTGCCAGCAGCTTAGAGCCCAGCGGATATGAGCAGTTCTTC. Translated: CASSLEPSGYEQFF.

The chain joins TRBV15 to TRBJ2-3, with 11 bases lining up with TRBD1. In germline, CDR1 is LNHNV, CDR2 YYDKDF (reference sequence). V was clipped by 3 bases and J by 4 bases; unmatched bases: 6. The CDR3 runs to 16 residues. The CDR3 spells CATSRHRDRGSDTQYF. The CDR3 nucleotides are TGTGCCACCAGCAGGCACCGGGACAGGGGGTCAGATACGCAGTATTTT.

V and J are TRBV6-5 and TRBJ2-3, with a weak D call TRBD2 (6 bases). CDR3 length: 14 amino acids. Between the trimmed V and J ends, which lost 6 bases and 6 bases, there was a span of 16 bases. Germline lookup yields CDR1 MNHEY and CDR2 SVGAGI. DNA for the CDR3: TGTGCCAGCAGCGGGACTCACCGTACGGATACGCAGTATTTT. This gives the protein CASSGTHRTDTQYF.

The chain employs TRBV27 and TRBJ2-7, with no clear D. The length of the CDR3 is 10 residues. V was trimmed by 5 bases and J by 5 bases, leaving 4 bases between them. Germline V lookup: CDR1 MNHEY, CDR2 SMNVEV (reference sequence). In DNA, the CDR3 is TGTGCCAGCAGTCCTAACGAGCAGTACTTC. Its translation: CASSPNEQYF.

CDR3 protein: CASSEDLQGHKETQYF. CDR3 nucleotides: TGTGCCAGCAGTGAAGATTTACAGGGGCATAAAGAGACCCAGTACTTC. This rearrangement joins TRBV6-1 to TRBJ2-5; the match to TRBD1 covers 7 bases. Germline CDR1 reads MNHNS; CDR2 reads SASEGT. The V segment lost 1 base and the J segment 3 bases; nucleotides outside the gene matches: 8. CDR3 length equals 16 residues.

V usage is TRBV9 and J usage is TRBJ1-5, with D tentatively TRBD1 (5 bases). Germline assignment: CDR1 SGDLS and CDR2 YYNGEE. The CDR3 loop spans 15 amino acids. Trimming removed 4 bases at V and 4 bases at J, with 15 bases between. DNA for the CDR3: TGTGCCAGCAGCCCCACCGGACACCCTAATCAGCCCCAGCATTTT. It translates to CASSPTGHPNQPQHF.

V and J are TRBV5-4 and TRBJ1-2; 10 bases fit TRBD1. The CDR3 totals 16 residues. Germline lookup yields CDR1 SGHNT and CDR2 YYREEE (reference sequence). V trimming: 0 bases; J trimming: 7 bases; junction bases outside the gene matches: 9. The CDR3 sequence: CASSLAAGQGLSGYTF. The CDR3 DNA sequence: TGTGCCAGCAGCTTGGCCGCGGGACAGGGGCTGAGTGGCTACACCTTC.

The genes are TRBV7-6 and TRBJ2-7; 10 bases fit TRBD1. The V gene end was trimmed by 5 bases and the J gene end by 9 bases; junction bases not matched to a gene: 7. The CDR3 has 13 amino acids. Germline CDR1 is SGHVS and CDR2 is FNYEAQ. CDR3 residues: CASSPGQGSGQYF. In nucleotides, the CDR3 is TGTGCCAGCAGCCCGGGACAGGGGAGCGGGCAGTACTTC.

In its sample, this clone was seen a few times. The CDR3 DNA follows: TGTGCCAGCAGTTTAGGAGGGTTCTACGAGCAGTACTTC. This sequence encodes CASSLGGFYEQYF. V gene TRBV12-3 or TRBV12-4 combines with J gene TRBJ2-7; tentatively, D is TRBD2 (5 bases). This CDR3 region has 13 residues. Trimming cost V 1 base and J 3 bases, with 7 bases left between them.

The gene calls are TRBV9 and TRBJ2-3; 8 nucleotides agree with TRBD2. Germline loops: CDR1 SGDLS, CDR2 YYNGEE. The CDR3 is 15 amino acids. The V segment lost 0 bases and the J segment 2 bases; nucleotides outside the gene matches: 2. CDR3 region: CASSVDSGATDTQYF. Written as DNA, the CDR3 is TGTGCCAGCAGCGTAGATAGCGGGGCCACAGATACGCAGTATTTT.

By share, this clone counts as medium-sized. This chain uses TRBV24-1 with TRBJ1-2; 7 bases line up with TRBD1. The CDR3 has 14 amino acids. The junction had 2 bases not matched to a gene; V was cut back by 0 bases and J by 5 bases. The germline CDR1 and CDR2 sequences are KGHDR and SFDVKD. The CDR3 loop is CATSDLNRGYGYTF. CDR3 nucleotides: TGTGCCACCAGTGATTTGAACAGGGGTTATGGCTACACCTTC.

As DNA, the CDR3 is TGTGCCAGCAGCCAAAGATCCCGTTTAACGGGAAAAATGAACACTGAAGCTTTCTTT. This translates into CASSQRSRLTGKMNTEAFF. V gene TRBV14 combines with J gene TRBJ1-1; no definite D call. Trimming shortened V by 2 bases and J by 0 bases, and 22 bases separated the two germline ends. The CDR3 is 19 amino acids. Germline-derived CDR1 and CDR2 are SGHDN and FVKESK.

The V and J genes are TRBV6-1 and TRBJ2-2, with 7 bases aligning to TRBD1. The junction had 7 bases not matched to a gene; V was cut back by 2 bases and J by 4 bases. CDR3 length equals 16 residues. In germline, CDR1 is MNHNS, CDR2 SASEGT. The CDR3: CASSEFQGVFTGELFF. The CDR3 nucleotides are TGTGCCAGCAGTGAATTCCAGGGGGTTTTCACCGGGGAGCTGTTTTTT.

This clone was found a few times. The chain carries TRBV29-1 and TRBJ1-2, with TRBD1 matching over 11 bases. V shed 4 bases and J 6 bases; nucleotides not matched to a gene: 4. CDR3 length equals 13 residues. Germline loops: CDR1 SQVTM, CDR2 ANQGSEA. The CDR3 sequence: CSVVGTGGNGYTF. In nucleotides, the CDR3 is TGCAGCGTTGTCGGGACAGGGGGAAATGGCTACACCTTC.

The rearrangement links TRBV6-5 to TRBJ1-2, with TRBD1 matching 8 bases. The germline V gene has CDR1 MNHEY and CDR2 SVGAGI. This CDR3 is 15 amino acids long. J lost 2 bases, V lost 2 bases, and 4 bases had no gene match. The CDR3 DNA follows: TGTGCCAGCAGTTACCCACGACAGGGGAACTATGGCTACACCTTC. Amino acid sequence: CASSYPRQGNYGYTF.